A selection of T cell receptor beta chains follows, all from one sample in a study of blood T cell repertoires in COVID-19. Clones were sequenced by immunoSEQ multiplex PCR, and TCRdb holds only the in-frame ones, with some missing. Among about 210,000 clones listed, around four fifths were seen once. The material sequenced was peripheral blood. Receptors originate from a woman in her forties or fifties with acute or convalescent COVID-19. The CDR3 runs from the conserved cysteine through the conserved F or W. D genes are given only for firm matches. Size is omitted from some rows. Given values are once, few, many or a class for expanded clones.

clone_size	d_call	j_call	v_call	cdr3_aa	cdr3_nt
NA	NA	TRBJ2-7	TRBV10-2	CASGSGWGQGEQYF	TGCGCCAGCGGGAGCGGGTGGGGTCAAGGAGAGCAGTACTTC
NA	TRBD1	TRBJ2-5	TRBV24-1	CATSDLSQDRGLETQYF	TGTGCCACCAGTGATTTGTCACAGGACAGGGGGCTAGAGACCCAGTACTTC
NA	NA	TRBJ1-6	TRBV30	CAWSVLGGKGNSPLHF	TGTGCCTGGAGTGTATTGGGGGGAAAGGGTAATTCACCCCTCCACTTT
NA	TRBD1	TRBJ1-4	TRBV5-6	CASSSPDRVNEKLFF	TGTGCCAGCAGCTCCCCGGACAGGGTTAATGAAAAACTGTTTTTT
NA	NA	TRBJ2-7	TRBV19	CARLTSGTQRKRSYEQYF	TGTGCCAGATTGACTTCCGGGACACAACGAAAAAGATCCTACGAGCAGTACTTC
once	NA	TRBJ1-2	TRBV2	CASPLSYPTGYTF	TGTGCCAGCCCCCTAAGCTACCCTACTGGCTACACCTTC
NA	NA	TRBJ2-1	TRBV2	CASSEEVAGDEQFF	TGTGCCAGCAGTGAAGAAGTAGCCGGCGATGAGCAGTTCTTC
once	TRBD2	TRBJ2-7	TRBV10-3	CAIRPGGSSYEQYF	TGTGCCATCAGGCCCGGGGGGAGTTCCTACGAGCAGTACTTC
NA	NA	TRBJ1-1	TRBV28	CASSFSRVAFF	TGTGCCAGCAGTTTCAGCAGGGTGGCTTTCTTT
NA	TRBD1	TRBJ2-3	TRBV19	CASSPGGWDRAADTQYF	TGTGCCAGTAGTCCCGGAGGTTGGGACAGGGCCGCAGATACGCAGTATTTT
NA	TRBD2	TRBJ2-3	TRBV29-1	CSVVASGTQMAQYF	TGCAGCGTTGTGGCTAGCGGGACCCAGATGGCGCAGTATTTT
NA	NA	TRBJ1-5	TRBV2	CASSRQGNQPQHF	TGTGCCAGCAGTAGACAGGGCAATCAGCCCCAGCATTTT
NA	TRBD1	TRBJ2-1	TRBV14	CASSQEVRDRVILSYNEQFF	TGTGCCAGCAGCCAAGAAGTGCGGGACAGGGTCATTCTTTCTTACAATGAGCAGTTCTTC
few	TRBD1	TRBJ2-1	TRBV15	CATSRRTGATSYNEQFF	TGTGCCACCAGTAGAAGGACAGGGGCAACCTCCTACAATGAGCAGTTCTTC
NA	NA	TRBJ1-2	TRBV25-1	CASSGPSGTAVGGYTF	TGTGCCAGCAGTGGACCGTCCGGGACTGCTGTGGGTGGCTACACCTTC
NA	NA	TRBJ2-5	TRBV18	CASSPDRNQETQYF	TGTGCCAGCTCTCCCGACAGGAACCAAGAGACCCAGTACTTC
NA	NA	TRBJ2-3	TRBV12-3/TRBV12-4	CASSFTGLDTQYF	TGTGCCAGCAGTTTCACAGGGTTAGATACGCAGTATTTT
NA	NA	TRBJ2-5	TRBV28	CASSFPALETQYF	TGTGCCAGCAGTTTCCCAGCGTTGGAGACCCAGTACTTC
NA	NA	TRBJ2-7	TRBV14	CASSHTSSTSYEQYF	TGTGCCAGCAGCCACACTAGCTCCACCTCCTACGAGCAGTACTTC
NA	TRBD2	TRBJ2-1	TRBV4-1	CASSHLAGSNEQFF	TGCGCCAGCAGCCACCTAGCGGGATCCAATGAGCAGTTCTTC
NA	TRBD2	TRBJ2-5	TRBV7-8	CASSLALQREIQETQYF	TGTGCCAGCAGCTTAGCGCTCCAGCGGGAGATCCAAGAGACCCAGTACTTC
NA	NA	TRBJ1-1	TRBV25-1	CASAQGTEAFF	TGTGCCAGCGCTCAGGGCACTGAAGCTTTCTTT
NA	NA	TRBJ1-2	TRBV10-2	CASSEGGTGDVYTF	TGCGCCAGCAGTGAGGGGGGCACCGGGGATGTGTACACCTTC
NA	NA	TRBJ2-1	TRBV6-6	CASRSPSALQFF	TGTGCCAGCAGGTCGCCTAGCGCCCTTCAGTTCTTC
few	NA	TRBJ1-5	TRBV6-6	CASSTNLRTVQPQHF	TGTGCCAGCAGTACGAACTTAAGGACAGTTCAGCCCCAGCATTTT
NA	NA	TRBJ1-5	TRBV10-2	CASRGLRYQPQHF	TGCGCCAGCCGGGGTTTAAGGTATCAGCCCCAGCATTTT
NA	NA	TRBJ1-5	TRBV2	CASSETGQFQPQHF	TGTGCCAGCAGCGAGACTGGACAGTTCCAGCCCCAGCATTTT
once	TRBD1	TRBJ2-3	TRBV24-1	CATSDLGTGVEDTQYF	TGTGCCACCAGTGACCTTGGGACAGGGGTTGAAGATACGCAGTATTTT
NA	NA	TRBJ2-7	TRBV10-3	CAISEPSGDEQYF	TGTGCCATCAGTGAGCCCTCGGGGGACGAGCAGTACTTC
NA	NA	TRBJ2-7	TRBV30	CAWSGEAYEQYF	TGTGCCTGGTCGGGGGAGGCCTACGAGCAGTACTTC
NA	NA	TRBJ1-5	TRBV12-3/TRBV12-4	CASSSPGVSSQHF	TGTGCCAGCAGTTCCCCGGGTGTTAGTTCCCAGCATTTT
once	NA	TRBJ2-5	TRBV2	CASRSDQETQYF	TGTGCCAGCAGGTCAGACCAAGAGACCCAGTACTTC